This T cell receptor beta chain was captured in a study of T cells in Graves' hyperthyroidism and ophthalmopathy. In regard to this clonotype: Its antigen is undetermined.

Template material for amplifying TCR beta CDR3 regions consisted of RNA transcripts. During a first-round RT-PCR of the TCR CDR3, the HTBI primer set was used. TCRdb re-derived calls from the multiplex PCR reads in MiXCR, one entry per CDR3 protein. The profile shows around 580,000 distinct CDR3 sequences, just over 45% of them singletons. The germline V gene encodes CDR1 SNHLY and CDR2 FYNNEI. The junction had 14 bases not matched to a gene; V was cut back by 6 bases and J by 7 bases. The CDR3 spans 16 residues. Graves' hyperthyroidism was deemed stable absent ophthalmopathy progression within 18 months. Patients having uncontrolled infection, another autoimmune disease, pregnancy or lactation were not included. Whole-study findings and limits: Peripheral blood also featured most of the thyroid clonotypes expanded above 0.001. Ophthalmopathy prediction by the model preceded onset by a median about 6.8 months.

The chain is built from TRBV2 and TRBJ2-7; TRBD2 aligns across 11 bases. The receptor comes from a young woman with Graves' hyperthyroidism. Sequencing used peripheral blood or thyroid tissue (not recorded which). The CDR3 region has the DNA TGTGCCAGCAGACACAAACTAGCGGGGGTCTACAATGAGCAGTACTTC. Amino acid sequence: CASRHKLAGVYNEQYF.